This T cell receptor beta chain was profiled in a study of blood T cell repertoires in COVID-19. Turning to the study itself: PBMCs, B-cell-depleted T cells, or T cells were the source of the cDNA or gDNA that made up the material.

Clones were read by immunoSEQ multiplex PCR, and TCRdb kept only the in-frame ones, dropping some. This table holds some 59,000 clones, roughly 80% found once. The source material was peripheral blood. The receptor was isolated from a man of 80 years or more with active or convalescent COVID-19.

CDR3 bases: TGTGCCAGCAGCTTAGTTGTGGCAGGTGGAACTGAAGCTTTCTTT. Residues: CASSLVVAGGTEAFF. The chain joins TRBV7-2 to TRBJ1-1; D is ambiguous. The V end was cut by 1 base, the J end by 5 bases, with 14 bases between. The germline V gene encodes CDR1 SGHTA and CDR2 FQGNSA. The CDR3 extends over 15 amino acids.